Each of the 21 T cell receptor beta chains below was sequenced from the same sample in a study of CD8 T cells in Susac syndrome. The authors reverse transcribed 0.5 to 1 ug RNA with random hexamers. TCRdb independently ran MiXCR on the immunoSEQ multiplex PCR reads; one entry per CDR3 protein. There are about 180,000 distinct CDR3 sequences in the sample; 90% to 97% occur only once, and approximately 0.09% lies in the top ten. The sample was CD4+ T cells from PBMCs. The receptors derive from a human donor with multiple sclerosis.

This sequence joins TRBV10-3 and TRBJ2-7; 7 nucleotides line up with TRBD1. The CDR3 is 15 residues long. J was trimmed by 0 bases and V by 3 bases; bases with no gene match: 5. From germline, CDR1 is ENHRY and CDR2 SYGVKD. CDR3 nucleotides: TGTGCCATCAGTGAAAACAGGGGTTCCTCCTACGAGCAGTACTTC. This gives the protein CAISENRGSSYEQYF.

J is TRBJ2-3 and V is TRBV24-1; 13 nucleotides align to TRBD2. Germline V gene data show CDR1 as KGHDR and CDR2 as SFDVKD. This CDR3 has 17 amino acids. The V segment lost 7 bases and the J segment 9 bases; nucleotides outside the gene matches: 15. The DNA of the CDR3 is TGTGCCACCAGCGCGACCCCAACTAGCGGGGGGGCTAGGACGCAGTATTTT. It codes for CATSATPTSGGARTQYF.

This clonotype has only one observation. CDR3 nucleotides: TGTGCCAGCAGCCGGGAGCGGGGGGCGGCCTACGAGCAGTACTTC. Translated, it gives CASSRERGAAYEQYF. This chain connects TRBV7-3 to TRBJ2-7, with TRBD2 matching over 9 bases. Germline V lookup: CDR1 SGHTA, CDR2 FQGTGA. This CDR3 has 15 residues. The J segment lost 2 bases and the V segment lost 5 bases, leaving 7 bases of the junction unmatched. The complete variable domain, with remaining parts taken from reference TRBV7-3 and TRBJ2-7, reads GAGVSQTPSNKVTEKGKYVELRCDPISGHTALYWYRQSLGQGPEFLIYFQGTGAADDSGLPNDRFFAVRPEGSVSTLKIQRTERGDSAVYLCASSRERGAAYEQYFGPGTRLTVT.

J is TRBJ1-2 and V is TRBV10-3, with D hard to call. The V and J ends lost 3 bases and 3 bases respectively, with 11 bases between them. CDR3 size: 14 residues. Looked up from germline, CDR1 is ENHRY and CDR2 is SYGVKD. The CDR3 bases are TGTGCCATCAGTGACGGCAGTTCAGACTATGGCTACACCTTC. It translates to CAISDGSSDYGYTF.

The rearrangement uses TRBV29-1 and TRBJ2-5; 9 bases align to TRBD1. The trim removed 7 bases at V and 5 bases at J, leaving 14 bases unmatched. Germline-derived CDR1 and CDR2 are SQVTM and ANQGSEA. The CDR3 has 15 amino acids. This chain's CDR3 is CSALWRTGDGETQYF. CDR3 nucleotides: TGCAGCGCACTATGGCGGACAGGGGACGGGGAGACCCAGTACTTC.

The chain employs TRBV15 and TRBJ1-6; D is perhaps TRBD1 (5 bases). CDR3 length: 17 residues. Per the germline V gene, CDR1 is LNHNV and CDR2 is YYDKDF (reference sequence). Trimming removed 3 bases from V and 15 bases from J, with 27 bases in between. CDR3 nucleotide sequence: TGTGCCACCAGCAGGGACCCCCGCCCCGGGGGGAATTCAGGCCTCCACTTT. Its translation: CATSRDPRPGGNSGLHF. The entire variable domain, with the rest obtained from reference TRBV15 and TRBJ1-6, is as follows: DAMVIQNPRYQVTQFGKPVTLSCSQTLNHNVMYWYQQKSSQAPKLLFHYYDKDFNNEADTPDNFQSRRPNTSFCFLDIRSPGLGDTAMYLCATSRDPRPGGNSGLHFGNGTRLTVT.

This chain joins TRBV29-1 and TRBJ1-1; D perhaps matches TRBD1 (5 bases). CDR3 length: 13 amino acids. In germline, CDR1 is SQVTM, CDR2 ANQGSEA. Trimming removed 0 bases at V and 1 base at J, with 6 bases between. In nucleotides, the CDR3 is TGCAGCGTTGAAGATGGGGGGAACACTGAAGCTTTCTTT. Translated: CSVEDGGNTEAFF.

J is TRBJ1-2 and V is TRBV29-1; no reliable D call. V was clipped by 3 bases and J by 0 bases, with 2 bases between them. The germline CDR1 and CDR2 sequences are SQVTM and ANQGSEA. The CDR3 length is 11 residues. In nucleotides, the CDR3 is TGCAGCGTTGAGACTAACTATGGCTACACCTTC. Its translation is CSVETNYGYTF.

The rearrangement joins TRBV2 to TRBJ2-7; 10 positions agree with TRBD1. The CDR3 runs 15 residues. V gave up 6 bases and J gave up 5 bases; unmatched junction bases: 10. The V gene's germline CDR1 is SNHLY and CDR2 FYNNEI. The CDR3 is CASRDQTGGNNEQYF. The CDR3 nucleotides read TGTGCCAGCAGGGACCAGACAGGGGGCAACAACGAGCAGTACTTC.

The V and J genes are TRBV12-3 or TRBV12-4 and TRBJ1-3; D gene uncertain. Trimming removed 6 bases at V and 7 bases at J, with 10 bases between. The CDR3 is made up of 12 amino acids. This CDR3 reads CASSRGWNTIYF. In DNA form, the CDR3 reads TGTGCCAGCAGCCGGGGATGGAACACCATATATTTT.

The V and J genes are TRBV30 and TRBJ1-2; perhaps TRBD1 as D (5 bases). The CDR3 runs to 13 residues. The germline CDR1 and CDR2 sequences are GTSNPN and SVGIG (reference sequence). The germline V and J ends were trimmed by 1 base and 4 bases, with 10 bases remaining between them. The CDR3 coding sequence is TGTGCCTGGAGTGCTACAGGTAGCTATGGCTACACCTTC. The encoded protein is CAWSATGSYGYTF.

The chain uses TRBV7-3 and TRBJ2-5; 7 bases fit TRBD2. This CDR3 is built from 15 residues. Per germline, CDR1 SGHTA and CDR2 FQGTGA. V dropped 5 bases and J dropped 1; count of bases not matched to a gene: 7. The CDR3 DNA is TGTGCCAGCAGCGAATCGACTAGCCCCCAAGAGACCCAGTACTTC. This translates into CASSESTSPQETQYF.

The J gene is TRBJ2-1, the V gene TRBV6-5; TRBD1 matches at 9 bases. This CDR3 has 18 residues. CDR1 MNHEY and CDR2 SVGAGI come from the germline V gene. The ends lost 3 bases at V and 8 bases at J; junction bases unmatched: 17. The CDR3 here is CASSYGTGRASPSDEQFF. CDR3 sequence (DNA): TGTGCCAGCAGTTATGGGACAGGGCGCGCCTCGCCCTCCGATGAGCAGTTCTTC.

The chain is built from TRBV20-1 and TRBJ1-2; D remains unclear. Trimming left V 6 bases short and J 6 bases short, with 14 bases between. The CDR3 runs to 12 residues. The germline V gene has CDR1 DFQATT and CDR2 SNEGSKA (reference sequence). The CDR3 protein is CSAHDMGNGYTF. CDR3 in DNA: TGCAGTGCACATGATATGGGGAATGGCTACACCTTC.

CDR3 nucleotides: TGTGCCAGCCACCGGGACGGGCTCTACGAGCAGTACTTC. The encoded protein is CASHRDGLYEQYF. The chain employs TRBV2 and TRBJ2-7; TRBD1 or TRBD2 may be the D gene (5 bases each). This CDR3 spans 13 amino acids. V was pared by 8 bases and J by 3 bases, with 14 bases between. CDR1 is SNHLY, CDR2 FYNNEI, per germline. The variable domain in full, completed from reference TRBV2 and TRBJ2-7, reads EPEVTQTPSHQVTQMGQEVILRCVPISNHLYFYWYRQILGQKVEFLVSFYNNEISEKSEIFDDQFSVERPDGSNFTLKIRSTKLEDSAMYFCASHRDGLYEQYFGPGTRLTVT.

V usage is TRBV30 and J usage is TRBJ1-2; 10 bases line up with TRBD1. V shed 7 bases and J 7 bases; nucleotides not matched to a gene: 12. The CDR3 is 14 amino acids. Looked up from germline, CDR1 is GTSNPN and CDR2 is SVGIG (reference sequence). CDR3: CASRDRGRSVGYTF. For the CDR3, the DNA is TGTGCCTCACGGGACAGGGGACGAAGTGTTGGCTACACCTTC.

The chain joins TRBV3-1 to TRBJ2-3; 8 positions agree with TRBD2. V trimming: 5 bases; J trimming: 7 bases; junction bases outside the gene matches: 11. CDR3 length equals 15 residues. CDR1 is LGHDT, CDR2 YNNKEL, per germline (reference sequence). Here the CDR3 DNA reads TGTGCCAGCAGCGGAGCGGGGGCCATTCTCCATACGCAGTATTTT. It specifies CASSGAGAILHTQYF.

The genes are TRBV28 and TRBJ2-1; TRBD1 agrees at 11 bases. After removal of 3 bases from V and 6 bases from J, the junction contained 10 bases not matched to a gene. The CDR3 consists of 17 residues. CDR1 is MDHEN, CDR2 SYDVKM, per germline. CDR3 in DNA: TGTGCCAGCAGTTTCCAGGACAGGGGGCGATTCGGCAATGAGCAGTTCTTC. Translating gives CASSFQDRGRFGNEQFF.

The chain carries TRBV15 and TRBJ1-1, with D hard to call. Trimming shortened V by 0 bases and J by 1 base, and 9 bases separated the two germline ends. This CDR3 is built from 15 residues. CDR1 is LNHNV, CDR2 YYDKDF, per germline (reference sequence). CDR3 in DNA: TGTGCCACCAGCAGAGATTTGCTGAGGAACACTGAAGCTTTCTTT. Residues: CATSRDLLRNTEAFF.

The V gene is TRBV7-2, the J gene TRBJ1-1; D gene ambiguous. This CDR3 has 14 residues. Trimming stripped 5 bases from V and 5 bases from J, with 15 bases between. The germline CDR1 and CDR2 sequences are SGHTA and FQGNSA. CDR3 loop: CASSTSTRGTEAFF. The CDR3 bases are TGTGCCAGCAGCACTTCGACCCGAGGGACTGAAGCTTTCTTT.

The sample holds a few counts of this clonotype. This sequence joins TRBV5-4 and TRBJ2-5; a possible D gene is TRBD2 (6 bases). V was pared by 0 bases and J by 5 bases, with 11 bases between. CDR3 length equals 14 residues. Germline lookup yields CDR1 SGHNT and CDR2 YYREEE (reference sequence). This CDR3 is CASSLERSGETQYF. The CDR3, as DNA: TGTGCCAGCAGCTTGGAGCGCAGCGGGGAGACCCAGTACTTC.